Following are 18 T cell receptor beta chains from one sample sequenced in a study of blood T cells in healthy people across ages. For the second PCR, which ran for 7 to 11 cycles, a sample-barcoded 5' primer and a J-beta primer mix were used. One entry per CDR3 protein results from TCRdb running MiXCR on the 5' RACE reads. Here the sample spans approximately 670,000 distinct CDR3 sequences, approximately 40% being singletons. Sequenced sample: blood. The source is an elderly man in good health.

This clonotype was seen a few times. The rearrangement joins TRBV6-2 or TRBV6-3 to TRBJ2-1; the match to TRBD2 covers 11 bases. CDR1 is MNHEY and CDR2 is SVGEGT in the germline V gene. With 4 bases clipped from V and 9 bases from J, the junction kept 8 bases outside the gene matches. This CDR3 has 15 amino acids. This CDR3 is CASSLLAGALGEQFF. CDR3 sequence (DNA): TGTGCCAGCAGTTTACTAGCGGGAGCTCTGGGTGAGCAGTTCTTC.

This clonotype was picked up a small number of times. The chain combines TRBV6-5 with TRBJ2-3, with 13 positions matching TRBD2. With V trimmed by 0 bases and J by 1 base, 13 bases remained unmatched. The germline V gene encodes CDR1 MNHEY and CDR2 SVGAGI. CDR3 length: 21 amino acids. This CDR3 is CASSYSIGLAGEGGGTDTQYF. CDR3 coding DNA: TGTGCCAGCAGTTACTCGATTGGACTAGCGGGAGAAGGAGGGGGCACAGATACGCAGTATTTT.

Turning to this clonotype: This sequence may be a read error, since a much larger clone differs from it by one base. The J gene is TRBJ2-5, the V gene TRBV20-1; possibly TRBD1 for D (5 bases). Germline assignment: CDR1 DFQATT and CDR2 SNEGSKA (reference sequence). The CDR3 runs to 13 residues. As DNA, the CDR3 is TGCAGTGCTCCAGACCAGGGAATGAAGACCCAGTGCTTC. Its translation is CSAPDQGMKTQCF.

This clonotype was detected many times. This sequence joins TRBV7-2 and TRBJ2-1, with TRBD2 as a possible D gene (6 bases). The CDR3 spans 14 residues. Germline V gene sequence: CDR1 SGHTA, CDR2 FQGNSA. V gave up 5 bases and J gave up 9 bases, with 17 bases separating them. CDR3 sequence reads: CASSARDSYGEQFF. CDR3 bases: TGTGCCAGCAGCGCCCGGGACTCATACGGTGAGCAGTTCTTC. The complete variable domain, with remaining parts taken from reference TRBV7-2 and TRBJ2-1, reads GAGVSQSPSNKVTEKGKDVELRCDPISGHTALYWYRQSLGQGLEFLIYFQGNSAPDKSGLPSDRFSAERTGGSVSTLTIQRTQQEDSAVYLCASSARDSYGEQFFGPGTRLTVL.

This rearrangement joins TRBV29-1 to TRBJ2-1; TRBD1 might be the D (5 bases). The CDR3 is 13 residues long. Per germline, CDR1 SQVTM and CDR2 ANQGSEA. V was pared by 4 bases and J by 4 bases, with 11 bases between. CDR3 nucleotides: TGCAGCGTTGTAGGGCAGGGTTACAATGAGCAGTTCTTC. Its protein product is CSVVGQGYNEQFF.

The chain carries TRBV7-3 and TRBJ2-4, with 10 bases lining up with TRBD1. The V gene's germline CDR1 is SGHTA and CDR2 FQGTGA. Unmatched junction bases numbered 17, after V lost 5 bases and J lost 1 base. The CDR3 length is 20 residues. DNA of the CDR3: TGTGCCAGCAGCGACACCCCCCGGGGGACAGGGGTTAGGGCCAAAAACATTCAGTACTTC. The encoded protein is CASSDTPRGTGVRAKNIQYF.

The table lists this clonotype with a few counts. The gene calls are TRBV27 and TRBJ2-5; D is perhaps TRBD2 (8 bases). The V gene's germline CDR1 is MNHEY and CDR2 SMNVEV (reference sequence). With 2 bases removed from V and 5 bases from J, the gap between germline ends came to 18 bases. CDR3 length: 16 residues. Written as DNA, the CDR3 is TGTGCCAGCAGTTTAAGTCGACTAGCGACAGGGGAGACCCAGTACTTC. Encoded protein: CASSLSRLATGETQYF.

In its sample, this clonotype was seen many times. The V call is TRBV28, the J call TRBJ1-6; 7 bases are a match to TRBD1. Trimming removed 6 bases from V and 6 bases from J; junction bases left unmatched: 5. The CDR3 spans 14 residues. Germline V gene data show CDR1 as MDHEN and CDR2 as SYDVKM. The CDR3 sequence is CASSPGQLNSPLHF. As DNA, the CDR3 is TGTGCCAGCAGCCCGGGACAGCTTAATTCACCCCTCCACTTT.

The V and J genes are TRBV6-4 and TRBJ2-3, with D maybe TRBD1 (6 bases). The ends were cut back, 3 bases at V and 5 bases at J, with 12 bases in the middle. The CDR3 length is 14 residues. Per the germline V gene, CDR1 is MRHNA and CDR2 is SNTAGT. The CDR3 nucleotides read TGTGCCAGCAGTGAACAGGGAGCAGTAGATACGCAGTATTTT. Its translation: CASSEQGAVDTQYF.

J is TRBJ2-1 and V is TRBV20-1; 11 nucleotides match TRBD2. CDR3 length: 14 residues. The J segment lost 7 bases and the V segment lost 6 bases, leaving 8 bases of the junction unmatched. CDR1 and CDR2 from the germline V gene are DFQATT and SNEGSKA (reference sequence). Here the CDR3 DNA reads TGCAGTGCGATGGGGACTAGCGGTATAAATGAGCAGTTCTTC. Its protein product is CSAMGTSGINEQFF.

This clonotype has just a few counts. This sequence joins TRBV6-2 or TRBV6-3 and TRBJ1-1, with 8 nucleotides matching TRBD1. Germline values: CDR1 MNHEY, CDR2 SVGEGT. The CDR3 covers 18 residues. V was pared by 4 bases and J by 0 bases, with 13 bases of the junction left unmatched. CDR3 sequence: CASSSILGQGGMNTEAFF. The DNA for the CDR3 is TGTGCCAGCAGTTCCATCCTCGGACAGGGAGGAATGAACACTGAAGCTTTCTTT.

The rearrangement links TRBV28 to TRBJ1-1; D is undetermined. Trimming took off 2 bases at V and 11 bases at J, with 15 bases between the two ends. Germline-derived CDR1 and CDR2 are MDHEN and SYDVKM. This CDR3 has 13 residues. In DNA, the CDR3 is TGTGCCAGCAGTTTAACTCCAACCCCGCAGGCTTTCTTT. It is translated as CASSLTPTPQAFF. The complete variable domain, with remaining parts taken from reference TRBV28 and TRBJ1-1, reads DVKVTQSSRYLVKRTGEKVFLECVQDMDHENMFWYRQDPGLGLRLIYFSYDVKMKEKGDIPEGYSVSREKKERFSLILESASTNQTSMYLCASSLTPTPQAFFGQGTRLTVV.

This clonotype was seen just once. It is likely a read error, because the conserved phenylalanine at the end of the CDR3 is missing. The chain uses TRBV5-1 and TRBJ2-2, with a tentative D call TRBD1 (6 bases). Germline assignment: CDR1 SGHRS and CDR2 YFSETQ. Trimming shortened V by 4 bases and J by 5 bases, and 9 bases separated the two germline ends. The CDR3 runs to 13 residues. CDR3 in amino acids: CASSPGVTGELFS. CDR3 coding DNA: TGCGCCAGCAGCCCAGGGGTAACCGGGGAGCTGTTTTCT.

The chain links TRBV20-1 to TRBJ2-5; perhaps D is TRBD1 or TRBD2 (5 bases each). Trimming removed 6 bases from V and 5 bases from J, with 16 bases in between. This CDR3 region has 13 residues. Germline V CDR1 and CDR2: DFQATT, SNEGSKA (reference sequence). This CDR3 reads CSADTWGWETQYF. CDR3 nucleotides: TGCAGTGCCGACACCTGGGGGTGGGAGACCCAGTACTTC.

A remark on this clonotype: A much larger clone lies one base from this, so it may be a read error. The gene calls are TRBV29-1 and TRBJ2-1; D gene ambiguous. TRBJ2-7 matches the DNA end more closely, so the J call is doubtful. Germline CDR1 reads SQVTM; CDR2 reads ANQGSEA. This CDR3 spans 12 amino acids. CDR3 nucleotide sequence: TGCAGCGTTGAATGGAGCTACAATGAGCAGTACTTC. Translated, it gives CSVEWSYNEQYF.

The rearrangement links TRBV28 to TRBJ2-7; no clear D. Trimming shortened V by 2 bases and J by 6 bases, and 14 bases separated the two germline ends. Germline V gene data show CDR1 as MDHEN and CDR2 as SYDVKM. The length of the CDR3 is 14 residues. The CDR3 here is CASSLATVEAEQYF. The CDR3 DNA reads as TGTGCCAGCAGTTTAGCCACAGTCGAAGCCGAGCAGTACTTC.

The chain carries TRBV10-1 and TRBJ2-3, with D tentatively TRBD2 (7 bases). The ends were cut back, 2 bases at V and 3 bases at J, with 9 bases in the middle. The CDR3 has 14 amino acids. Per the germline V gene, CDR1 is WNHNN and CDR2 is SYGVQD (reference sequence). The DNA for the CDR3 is TGCGCCAGCAGTGAGGGGGGGGCGACAGATACGCAGTATTTT. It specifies CASSEGGATDTQYF.

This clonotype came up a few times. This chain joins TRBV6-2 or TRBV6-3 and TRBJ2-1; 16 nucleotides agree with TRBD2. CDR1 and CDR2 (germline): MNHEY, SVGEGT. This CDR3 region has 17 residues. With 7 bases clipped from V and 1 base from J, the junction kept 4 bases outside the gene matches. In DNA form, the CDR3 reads TGTGCCAGCACCCCGGGACTAGCGGGGGGGTCCTACAATGAGCAGTTCTTC. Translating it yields CASTPGLAGGSYNEQFF.